The clone carrying this T cell receptor (beta chain) was seen only a few times. The antigen remains unidentified. This CDR3 is also generated by other DNA sequences in the sample. Vbeta (60) and Jbeta (13) primers were used in the PCR. Sequencing used immunoSEQ multiplex PCR; TCRdb keeps in-frame clones, though not all of them. Of 90,000 to 120,000 clones in the sample, roughly 70% were seen once. V gave up 4 bases and J gave up 5 bases; unmatched junction bases: 9. Germline assignment: CDR1 MNHNS and CDR2 SASEGT. CDR3 length: 17 amino acids. This sample was taken from a study of cytomegalovirus exposure and HLA in healthy donors. General study findings and limits: Overall, under 200 TCR beta chains were annotated as cytomegalovirus-associated.

The chain uses TRBV6-1 and TRBJ2-1; 12 positions agree with TRBD2. Sample: PBMCs. The sequence derives from a woman in her forties in good health and CMV-seropositive. Here the CDR3 DNA reads TGTGCCAGCAGTGGTACTAGCGGGGGGTTCCCCAACAATGAGCAGTTCTTC. This codes for CASSGTSGGFPNNEQFF.